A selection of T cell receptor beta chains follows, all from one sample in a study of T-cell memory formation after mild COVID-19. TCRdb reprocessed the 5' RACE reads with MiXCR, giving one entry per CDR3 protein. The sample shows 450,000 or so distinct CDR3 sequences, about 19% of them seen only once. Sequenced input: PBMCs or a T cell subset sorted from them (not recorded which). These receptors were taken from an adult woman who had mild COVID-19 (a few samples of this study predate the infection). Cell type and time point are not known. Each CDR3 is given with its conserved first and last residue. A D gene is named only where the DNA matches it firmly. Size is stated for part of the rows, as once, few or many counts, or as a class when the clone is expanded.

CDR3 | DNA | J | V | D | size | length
CASRQGGQYEQYF | TGTGCCAGCAGGCAGGGAGGACAGTACGAGCAGTACTTC | TRBJ2-7 | TRBV12-3/TRBV12-4 | NA | few | 13
CASSVSPGRDEQYF | TGTGCCAGCAGCGTAAGTCCAGGGAGGGACGAGCAGTACTTC | TRBJ2-7 | TRBV9 | TRBD2 | few | 14
CAAFSGVTSTDTQYF | TGTGCCGCATTTAGCGGGGTAACTAGCACAGATACGCAGTATTTT | TRBJ2-3 | TRBV10-3 | TRBD2 | NA | 15
CASSERDTDTQYF | TGTGCCAGCAGTGAGCGGGACACAGATACGCAGTATTTT | TRBJ2-3 | TRBV12-3/TRBV12-4 | TRBD2 | NA | 13
CASSWAFLPSNEQFF | TGTGCCAGCAGCTGGGCTTTTTTACCCTCCAATGAGCAGTTCTTC | TRBJ2-1 | TRBV2 | NA | NA | 15
CASSTRTPTPGEYTDTQYF | TGTGCCAGCAGCACGCGTACCCCGACCCCAGGGGAATATACAGATACGCAGTATTTT | TRBJ2-3 | TRBV7-2 | NA | NA | 19
CASSESNTYNEQFF | TGTGCCAGCAGCGAAAGTAATACCTACAATGAGCAGTTCTTC | TRBJ2-1 | TRBV14 | NA | NA | 14
CASSWGTGGRETQYF | TGTGCCAGCAGCTGGGGGACAGGGGGCCGGGAGACCCAGTACTTC | TRBJ2-5 | TRBV5-6 | TRBD1 | NA | 15
CATSDSHGTGELFF | TGTGCCACCAGTGATTCTCATGGGACCGGGGAGCTGTTTTTT | TRBJ2-2 | TRBV24-1 | NA | few | 14
CASSQGRDRQYF | TGTGCCAGCAGCCAAGGTCGGGACAGGCAGTACTTC | TRBJ2-7 | TRBV3-1 | TRBD1 | many | 12
CSVGAKNIQYF | TGCAGCGTTGGAGCCAAAAACATTCAGTACTTC | TRBJ2-4 | TRBV29-1 | NA | NA | 11
CASTIRQGMRVTEAFF | TGTGCCAGCACCATAAGACAGGGGATGAGGGTCACTGAAGCTTTCTTT | TRBJ1-1 | TRBV5-4 | TRBD1 | NA | 16
CASSQDRGMRPVKPQHF | TGTGCCAGCAGCCAAGATCGTGGAATGCGTCCCGTGAAGCCCCAGCATTTT | TRBJ1-5 | TRBV4-2 | NA | NA | 17
CASREERSAKNIQYF | TGCGCCAGCAGGGAAGAGAGGTCAGCCAAAAACATTCAGTACTTC | TRBJ2-4 | TRBV5-1 | NA | many | 15
CASSPWTGMATNEKLFF | TGTGCCAGCAGCCCTTGGACAGGGATGGCAACTAATGAAAAACTGTTTTTT | TRBJ1-4 | TRBV3-1 | TRBD1 | NA | 17
CASSKYEGLVKETQYF | TGTGCCAGCAGTAAATACGAGGGACTAGTTAAAGAGACCCAGTACTTC | TRBJ2-5 | TRBV25-1 | TRBD2 | few | 16
CASSTQGGNEQFF | TGTGCCAGTAGTACTCAGGGGGGCAATGAGCAGTTCTTC | TRBJ2-1 | TRBV19 | NA | NA | 13
CASSFGVFTDTQYF | TGTGCCAGCAGCTTTGGGGTCTTCACAGATACGCAGTATTTT | TRBJ2-3 | TRBV7-2 | NA | few | 14
CASKGGTMPTGELFF | TGTGCCAGCAAGGGGGGGACGATGCCCACCGGGGAGCTGTTTTTT | TRBJ2-2 | TRBV25-1 | NA | few | 15
CSATLAGGYSEQYF | TGCAGTGCTACCCTAGCTGGAGGGTATTCCGAGCAGTACTTC | TRBJ2-7 | TRBV20-1 | NA | NA | 14
CSALTEYSNQPQHF | TGCAGCGCCTTGACAGAGTATAGCAATCAGCCCCAGCATTTT | TRBJ1-5 | TRBV29-1 | NA | NA | 14
CASSRSTGTRRGETQYF | TGTGCCAGCAGCCGGAGTACAGGGACAAGAAGGGGAGAGACCCAGTACTTC | TRBJ2-5 | TRBV7-8 | NA | NA | 17
CASSPTFAGVQQFF | TGTGCCAGCAGTCCCACTTTCGCGGGGGTGCAGCAGTTCTTC | TRBJ2-1 | TRBV28 | TRBD2 | NA | 14
CSARDQGYEQYF | TGCAGTGCTAGAGATCAGGGCTACGAGCAGTACTTC | TRBJ2-7 | TRBV20-1 | NA | NA | 12
CASSLGPLSMNTEAFF | TGCGCCAGCAGCTTGGGGCCCTTATCCATGAACACTGAAGCTTTCTTT | TRBJ1-1 | TRBV5-1 | NA | few | 16
CASSPMGQGARSGANVLTF | TGTGCCAGCTCACCCATGGGACAGGGGGCCCGCTCTGGGGCCAACGTCCTGACTTTC | TRBJ2-6 | TRBV18 | TRBD1 | NA | 19
CASSEMGEIYEQYF | TGTGCCAGCAGTGAAATGGGAGAAATCTACGAGCAGTACTTC | TRBJ2-7 | TRBV6-6 | NA | few | 14
CASREGRKDYGYTF | TGTGCCAGTAGAGAGGGAAGGAAAGACTATGGCTACACCTTC | TRBJ1-2 | TRBV19 | NA | few | 14
CASRSAGHQETQYF | TGTGCCAGCAGATCCGCGGGACACCAAGAGACCCAGTACTTC | TRBJ2-5 | TRBV6-5 | NA | NA | 14
CASTWEHTEAFF | TGTGCCAGCACCTGGGAGCACACTGAAGCTTTCTTT | TRBJ1-1 | TRBV2 | NA | few | 12
CASSQGILTLYEQYF | TGCGCCAGCAGCCAAGGGATACTTACCCTCTACGAGCAGTACTTC | TRBJ2-7 | TRBV4-3 | NA | NA | 15
CASTTRGSGGNTGELFF | TGTGCCAGCACCACACGGGGGAGCGGGGGAAACACCGGGGAGCTGTTTTTT | TRBJ2-2 | TRBV7-8 | TRBD2 | NA | 17
CASSLTGVTEKLFF | TGTGCCAGCAGCTTGACAGGGGTAACTGAAAAACTGTTTTTT | TRBJ1-4 | TRBV7-9 | TRBD1 | few | 14
CASSIGTENLYEQYF | TGTGCCAGCAGTATCGGGACTGAGAATCTCTACGAGCAGTACTTC | TRBJ2-7 | TRBV12-3/TRBV12-4 | NA | NA | 15
CASSLAYGTGELFF | TGTGCCAGCAGCTTGGCGTACGGCACCGGGGAGCTGTTTTTT | TRBJ2-2 | TRBV5-4 | NA | many | 14
CASSRSTDSGANVLTF | TGTGCCAGCTCACGATCGACAGACTCAGGGGCCAACGTCCTGACTTTC | TRBJ2-6 | TRBV18 | NA | few | 16
CASRLGQGATEAFF | TGTGCCAGCAGGCTTGGACAGGGGGCAACTGAAGCTTTCTTT | TRBJ1-1 | TRBV7-6 | TRBD1 | few | 14
CASSQIKSDTAFF | TGTGCCAGCAGCCAAATAAAGTCAGATACGGCTTTCTTT | TRBJ1-1 | TRBV14 | NA | NA | 13
CASSLDPALTSTDTQYF | TGTGCCAGCAGCTTAGACCCAGCGCTTACTAGCACAGATACGCAGTATTTT | TRBJ2-3 | TRBV7-3 | NA | few | 17
CASSSGTGRSEQYF | TGCGCCAGCAGCTCCGGGACAGGGAGGTCAGAGCAGTACTTC | TRBJ2-7 | TRBV5-1 | TRBD1 | NA | 14
CASSRMGSSYNEQFF | TGTGCCAGCTCACGGATGGGAAGCTCCTACAATGAGCAGTTCTTC | TRBJ2-1 | TRBV18 | NA | NA | 15
CASSSGPSNQPQHF | TGTGCCAGCAGTTCGGGACCGAGCAATCAGCCCCAGCATTTT | TRBJ1-5 | TRBV12-3/TRBV12-4 | NA | few | 14
CASSPRTKNTEAFF | TGTGCCAGCAGCCCCCGGACTAAAAACACTGAAGCTTTCTTT | TRBJ1-1 | TRBV9 | NA | few | 14
CASSLVSALHNEQFF | TGTGCCAGCAGCCTTGTAAGTGCTCTGCACAATGAGCAGTTCTTC | TRBJ2-1 | TRBV7-9 | NA | NA | 15
CASSQDQGYEQYF | TGTGCCAGCAGCCAAGATCAGGGCTACGAGCAGTACTTC | TRBJ2-7 | TRBV4-2 | NA | many | 13
CASSQGRYNEQFF | TGTGCCAGCAGCCAAGGACGGTACAATGAGCAGTTCTTC | TRBJ2-1 | TRBV14 | NA | many | 13
CASSGQGGQAFF | TGTGCCAGCAGCGGGCAGGGGGGTCAAGCTTTCTTT | TRBJ1-1 | TRBV9 | TRBD1 | NA | 12
CASRQRGANYGYTF | TGTGCCAGCAGGCAGCGGGGGGCTAACTATGGCTACACCTTC | TRBJ1-2 | TRBV3-1 | NA | NA | 14
CASSRERQGQGKAGELFF | TGTGCCAGCAGCCGCGAAAGACAGGGTCAGGGCAAGGCCGGGGAGCTGTTTTTT | TRBJ2-2 | TRBV4-2 | TRBD1 | few | 18
CSARVGKGYGYTF | TGCAGTGCTAGAGTGGGGAAGGGCTATGGCTACACCTTC | TRBJ1-2 | TRBV20-1 | NA | NA | 13